The rows below give T cell receptor beta chains drawn from one sample of a study of T cell responses to AZD1222 COVID-19 vaccine. Here immunoSEQ multiplex PCR was the method, and the copy in TCRdb shows in-frame clones only, minus some. The sample lists 95,000 to 100,000 clones, approximately 84% occurring once. This material consisted of peripheral blood, taken 28 days after the second AZD1222 dose. These receptor sequences come from an adult who received the AZD1222 COVID-19 vaccine. Both conserved end residues are part of each CDR3. D genes are given only for firm matches. Size tells how often a clone was seen (once, few, many) or the class of an expanded clone, and some rows leave it out.

abundance: NA; d_gene: TRBD1; v_gene: TRBV6-5; j_gene: TRBJ1-2; CDR3nt: TGTGCCAGCAGTTCCACAGGGGGCTTAGGCTATGGCTACACCTTC; CDR3aa: CASSSTGGLGYGYTF
abundance: NA; d_gene: TRBD2; v_gene: TRBV7-9; j_gene: TRBJ2-2; CDR3nt: TGTGCCACCCAAAGGCTAGCGGGGGGAACCCCCGGGGAGCTGTTTTTT; CDR3aa: CATQRLAGGTPGELFF
abundance: NA; d_gene: NA; v_gene: TRBV5-5; j_gene: TRBJ2-7; CDR3nt: TGTGCCAGCAGCTTGGAGTCGGCTTCCTACGAGCAGTACTTC; CDR3aa: CASSLESASYEQYF
abundance: NA; d_gene: NA; v_gene: TRBV12-3/TRBV12-4; j_gene: TRBJ1-1; CDR3nt: TGTGCCAGCAGTTTGGCCTCGGGGACTGAAGCTTTCTTT; CDR3aa: CASSLASGTEAFF
abundance: NA; d_gene: TRBD2; v_gene: TRBV3-1/TRBV3-2; j_gene: TRBJ2-1; CDR3nt: TGTGCCAGCAGCCAAGATAGGTCTAGCGGGTACAATGAGCAGTTCTTC; CDR3aa: CASSQDRSSGYNEQFF
abundance: NA; d_gene: TRBD1; v_gene: TRBV5-5; j_gene: TRBJ2-7; CDR3nt: TGTGCCAGCAGCCCCCCCGGCAGGGGGATGCGGGAGCAGTACTTC; CDR3aa: CASSPPGRGMREQYF
abundance: NA; d_gene: TRBD2; v_gene: TRBV7-2; j_gene: TRBJ2-1; CDR3nt: TGTGCCAGCACCCCCCGCCTCGGGACTAGCGTAAATGAGCAGTTCTTC; CDR3aa: CASTPRLGTSVNEQFF
abundance: NA; d_gene: TRBD1; v_gene: TRBV25-1; j_gene: TRBJ2-7; CDR3nt: TGTGCCAGCAGTTCTAGAACCGGGACAGGGGGCGGCGAGCAGTACTTC; CDR3aa: CASSSRTGTGGGEQYF
abundance: NA; d_gene: NA; v_gene: TRBV30; j_gene: TRBJ1-1; CDR3nt: TGTGCCTGGAGTTTCTCTTTCCAGGGCACTGAAGCTTTCTTT; CDR3aa: CAWSFSFQGTEAFF
abundance: NA; d_gene: TRBD1; v_gene: TRBV28; j_gene: TRBJ1-2; CDR3nt: TGTGCCAGCAGTGCCGGGACAGGGGTTTTTTTTCGCTACACCTTC; CDR3aa: CASSAGTGVFFRYTF
abundance: NA; d_gene: NA; v_gene: TRBV6-5; j_gene: TRBJ2-2; CDR3nt: TGTGCCAGCAGTTATTCCAACACCGGGGAGCTGTTTTTT; CDR3aa: CASSYSNTGELFF
abundance: few; d_gene: TRBD1; v_gene: TRBV6-5; j_gene: TRBJ1-1; CDR3nt: TGTGCCAGCAGTTCTCAAAACAGGGGCCACGCTGAAGCTTTCTTT; CDR3aa: CASSSQNRGHAEAFF
abundance: NA; d_gene: TRBD2; v_gene: TRBV9; j_gene: TRBJ2-3; CDR3nt: TGTGCCAGCAGCCCCCATAGCGGGGGGGCCAAAGATACGCAGTATTTT; CDR3aa: CASSPHSGGAKDTQYF
abundance: NA; d_gene: NA; v_gene: TRBV7-3; j_gene: TRBJ2-2; CDR3nt: TGTGCCAGCAGCTTAGAGGGTTACACCGGGGAGCTGTTTTTT; CDR3aa: CASSLEGYTGELFF
abundance: NA; d_gene: NA; v_gene: TRBV11-3; j_gene: TRBJ1-4; CDR3nt: TGTGCCAGCAGCCCGGGGGCAAGTAATGAAAAACTGTTTTTT; CDR3aa: CASSPGASNEKLFF
abundance: NA; d_gene: NA; v_gene: TRBV6-6; j_gene: TRBJ2-4; CDR3nt: TGTGCCAGCCGGGGGGCACAGGCCCCAGGAAACATTCAGTACTTC; CDR3aa: CASRGAQAPGNIQYF
abundance: few; d_gene: NA; v_gene: TRBV7-8; j_gene: TRBJ2-7; CDR3nt: TGTGCCAGCAGCCCGCGGACGGGTTCCTACGAGCAGTACTTC; CDR3aa: CASSPRTGSYEQYF
abundance: NA; d_gene: TRBD2; v_gene: TRBV5-1; j_gene: TRBJ2-7; CDR3nt: TGCGCCAGCAACGACCCTAGCGGGGGGGCCAACGAGCAGTACTTC; CDR3aa: CASNDPSGGANEQYF
abundance: NA; d_gene: NA; v_gene: TRBV6-5; j_gene: TRBJ1-1; CDR3nt: TGTGCCAGCAGACCCTCGGGGACCACTGAAGCTTTCTTT; CDR3aa: CASRPSGTTEAFF
abundance: NA; d_gene: NA; v_gene: TRBV21-1; j_gene: TRBJ1-1; CDR3nt: TGTGCCAGCAGCTCCCAAGGTAGACGGACTGAAGCTTTCTTT; CDR3aa: CASSSQGRRTEAFF
abundance: NA; d_gene: TRBD1; v_gene: TRBV7-6; j_gene: TRBJ2-3; CDR3nt: TGTGCCAGCAGCCGACAGGGTCGAAGCACAGATACGCAGTATTTT; CDR3aa: CASSRQGRSTDTQYF
abundance: NA; d_gene: TRBD2; v_gene: TRBV29-1; j_gene: TRBJ2-1; CDR3nt: TGCAGCGTCGCGACTAGCGGGAGGAACAATGAGCAGTTCTTC; CDR3aa: CSVATSGRNNEQFF
abundance: NA; d_gene: TRBD2; v_gene: TRBV19; j_gene: TRBJ2-2; CDR3nt: TGTGCCAGTAGCGGACTAGGTTACACCGGGGAGCTGTTTTTT; CDR3aa: CASSGLGYTGELFF
abundance: NA; d_gene: TRBD2; v_gene: TRBV7-2; j_gene: TRBJ2-3; CDR3nt: TGTGCCAGCAGCCCGGGACTAGCGGGGGGCCCGGGTACGCAGTATTTT; CDR3aa: CASSPGLAGGPGTQYF
abundance: NA; d_gene: TRBD1; v_gene: TRBV7-9; j_gene: TRBJ1-1; CDR3nt: TGTGCCAGCAGCTTAGACAGGGGCCCGAACACTGAAGCTTTCTTT; CDR3aa: CASSLDRGPNTEAFF
abundance: NA; d_gene: TRBD1; v_gene: TRBV6-1; j_gene: TRBJ1-2; CDR3nt: TGTGCCAGCAGGTATCCACAGGGGCAAGGTGGCTACACCTTC; CDR3aa: CASRYPQGQGGYTF
abundance: NA; d_gene: TRBD1; v_gene: TRBV10-3; j_gene: TRBJ2-5; CDR3nt: TGTGCCATCAGCGTCGGACAGGGCGTCCAAGAGACCCAGTACTTC; CDR3aa: CAISVGQGVQETQYF
abundance: NA; d_gene: NA; v_gene: TRBV10-3; j_gene: TRBJ1-1; CDR3nt: TGTGCCATCAGTGAGTCGCGGCAGGGTAACACTGAAGCTTTCTTT; CDR3aa: CAISESRQGNTEAFF
abundance: NA; d_gene: NA; v_gene: TRBV5-4; j_gene: TRBJ1-2; CDR3nt: TGTGCCAGCAGTCCAGGGACGAGTGGCTACACCTTC; CDR3aa: CASSPGTSGYTF
abundance: NA; d_gene: NA; v_gene: TRBV16; j_gene: TRBJ1-1; CDR3nt: TGTGCCAGCAGCCGTGACAGGAACACTGAAGCTTTCTTT; CDR3aa: CASSRDRNTEAFF
abundance: few; d_gene: TRBD1; v_gene: TRBV5-1; j_gene: TRBJ1-1; CDR3nt: TGCGCCAGCAGCCATACTGACAGGGGGCCCGGGACTGAAGCTTTCTTT; CDR3aa: CASSHTDRGPGTEAFF
abundance: NA; d_gene: TRBD1; v_gene: TRBV5-5; j_gene: TRBJ1-1; CDR3nt: TGTGCCAGCAGAAACCGGGACAGGGGTTTTAATCTCGAAGGCACTGAAGCTTTCTTT; CDR3aa: CASRNRDRGFNLEGTEAFF
abundance: NA; d_gene: NA; v_gene: TRBV25-1; j_gene: TRBJ1-4; CDR3nt: TGTGCCAGCAGTGAGGAGGGAACTAATGAAAAACTGTTTTTT; CDR3aa: CASSEEGTNEKLFF
abundance: NA; d_gene: NA; v_gene: TRBV3-1/TRBV3-2; j_gene: TRBJ2-5; CDR3nt: TGTGCCAGCAGCCAAGGGTACGGGACGCAAGAGACCCAGTACTTC; CDR3aa: CASSQGYGTQETQYF
abundance: NA; d_gene: NA; v_gene: TRBV19; j_gene: TRBJ2-2; CDR3nt: TGTGCCAGTAGCTATGCGGTGCAGAACACCGGGGAGCTGTTTTTT; CDR3aa: CASSYAVQNTGELFF
abundance: NA; d_gene: NA; v_gene: TRBV27; j_gene: TRBJ2-7; CDR3nt: TGTGCCAGCAGCTCCCCCACTGACAGCAGGAGTAACGAGCAGTACTTC; CDR3aa: CASSSPTDSRSNEQYF
abundance: NA; d_gene: NA; v_gene: TRBV19; j_gene: TRBJ2-2; CDR3nt: TGTGCCAGTAGTATGACCGGGACGATGAACACCGGGGAGCTGTTTTTT; CDR3aa: CASSMTGTMNTGELFF
abundance: NA; d_gene: TRBD1; v_gene: TRBV6-4; j_gene: TRBJ2-1; CDR3nt: TGTGCCAGCAGTGACTCGGGACAGGGGTTACGCGAGCAGTTCTTC; CDR3aa: CASSDSGQGLREQFF
abundance: NA; d_gene: NA; v_gene: TRBV5-1; j_gene: TRBJ1-2; CDR3nt: TGCGCCAGCAGCTTGGAAGGTCTCTATGGCTACACCTTC; CDR3aa: CASSLEGLYGYTF
abundance: once; d_gene: NA; v_gene: TRBV29-1; j_gene: TRBJ1-1; CDR3nt: TGCAGCGTCCAATTAACAGGGAACACTGAAGCTTTCTTT; CDR3aa: CSVQLTGNTEAFF
abundance: NA; d_gene: NA; v_gene: TRBV12-5; j_gene: TRBJ2-1; CDR3nt: TGTGCTAGTGGGGGAGCTTACAATGAGCAGTTCTTC; CDR3aa: CASGGAYNEQFF
abundance: NA; d_gene: NA; v_gene: TRBV7-9; j_gene: TRBJ2-2; CDR3nt: TGTGCCAGCAGCTTAGTTAGCGGAGCCAACACCGGGGAGCTGTTTTTT; CDR3aa: CASSLVSGANTGELFF
abundance: NA; d_gene: NA; v_gene: TRBV10-3; j_gene: TRBJ2-5; CDR3nt: TGTGCCATCAATGCCGGGGAGACCCAGTACTTC; CDR3aa: CAINAGETQYF
abundance: NA; d_gene: NA; v_gene: TRBV19; j_gene: TRBJ1-5; CDR3nt: TGTGCCAGTAGTATCCGGCTTCTCCAGCCCCAGCATTTT; CDR3aa: CASSIRLLQPQHF
abundance: NA; d_gene: NA; v_gene: TRBV6-5; j_gene: TRBJ1-1; CDR3nt: TGTGCCAGCAGTTCTACTAACACTGAAGCTTTCTTT; CDR3aa: CASSSTNTEAFF
abundance: few; d_gene: TRBD1; v_gene: TRBV19; j_gene: TRBJ1-1; CDR3nt: TGTGCCAGCCGGGACAGGGTCGATCCGGGAGCTTTCTTT; CDR3aa: CASRDRVDPGAFF
abundance: NA; d_gene: NA; v_gene: TRBV9; j_gene: TRBJ2-7; CDR3nt: TGTGCCAGCAGCGTAGGGGGGGACCCCTACGAGCAGTACTTC; CDR3aa: CASSVGGDPYEQYF
abundance: NA; d_gene: TRBD2; v_gene: TRBV13; j_gene: TRBJ2-3; CDR3nt: TGTGCCAGCAGCAACGTAGCGGGCACGACCACAGATACGCAGTATTTT; CDR3aa: CASSNVAGTTTDTQYF
abundance: NA; d_gene: TRBD2; v_gene: TRBV7-6; j_gene: TRBJ2-1; CDR3nt: TGTGCCAGCAGCCACATTGAGCGGGAGAAGTACAATGAGCAGTTCTTC; CDR3aa: CASSHIEREKYNEQFF
abundance: NA; d_gene: NA; v_gene: TRBV27; j_gene: TRBJ2-1; CDR3nt: TGTGCCACCCGGGAGAGGCCCTACAATGAGCAGTTCTTC; CDR3aa: CATRERPYNEQFF
abundance: once; d_gene: NA; v_gene: TRBV14; j_gene: TRBJ1-6; CDR3nt: TGTGCCAGCAGCCCACGGGGGGTTCGGGATTCACCCCTCCACTTT; CDR3aa: CASSPRGVRDSPLHF
abundance: NA; d_gene: TRBD1; v_gene: TRBV10-3; j_gene: TRBJ1-5; CDR3nt: TGTGCCATCAGCCCGACAGGGAGAAGCAATCAGCCCCAGCATTTT; CDR3aa: CAISPTGRSNQPQHF
abundance: NA; d_gene: TRBD2; v_gene: TRBV7-8; j_gene: TRBJ2-2; CDR3nt: TGTGCCAGCAGCTTAGATCCTAGCGGCGTCACCGGGGAGCTGTTTTTT; CDR3aa: CASSLDPSGVTGELFF
abundance: NA; d_gene: NA; v_gene: TRBV5-1; j_gene: TRBJ1-3; CDR3nt: TGCGCCAGCAGCCAACAGGGCTCTGGAAACACCATATATTTT; CDR3aa: CASSQQGSGNTIYF
abundance: NA; d_gene: NA; v_gene: TRBV7-2; j_gene: TRBJ1-1; CDR3nt: TGTGCCAGCAGCTTCTCGGCAGGGGCGAACACTGAAGCTTTCTTT; CDR3aa: CASSFSAGANTEAFF